These 27 T cell receptor beta chains were sequenced from one sample in a study of low-dose radiotherapy and immunotherapy resistance in tumors. This sample's time point: before trial treatment. Priming of first-strand cDNA relied on TRAV- and TRBV-specific primers (covering alpha and beta chains). TCR amplification involved about 20 PCR cycles with a constant-region primer and V-primer adapter. Each CDR3 protein gets one entry after TCRdb re-called the reads with MiXCR. Of over 55,000 distinct CDR3 sequences in the sample, around 32% are singletons; the top ten hold 8.5% to 14%. The sample here was PBMCs, taken before treatment. These receptors came from a female donor with ovarian cancer.

This clonotype was seen many times. The rearrangement uses TRBV7-2 and TRBJ2-7, with 7 bases lining up with TRBD2. With V trimmed by 1 base and J by 3 bases, 6 bases remained unmatched. Germline V gene data show CDR1 as SGHTA and CDR2 as FQGNSA. There are 15 residues in the CDR3. DNA for the CDR3: TGTGCCAGCAGCTTAGAAGGGACTACACTCTACGAGCAGTACTTC. Protein sequence: CASSLEGTTLYEQYF.

This clonotype was observed many times. The chain is built from TRBV3-1 and TRBJ2-1, with 8 bases aligning to TRBD2. CDR1 and CDR2 from the germline V gene are LGHDT and YNNKEL (reference sequence). Trimming took 2 bases from V and 3 from J; bases not matched to a gene: 6. This CDR3 contains 16 residues. CDR3 bases: TGTGCCAGCAGCCAATCAAGCGGGGGCCTCTACAATGAGCAGTTCTTC. Translating gives CASSQSSGGLYNEQFF.

This clonotype was found many times. This chain uses TRBV12-3 or TRBV12-4 with TRBJ2-3, with D perhaps matching TRBD2 (6 bases). Trimming took off 5 bases at V and 4 bases at J, with 13 bases between the two ends. The length of the CDR3 is 14 residues. Here the CDR3 DNA reads TGTGCCAGCAGTCCGCGGACGGGAGCAGATACGCAGTATTTT. Encoded protein: CASSPRTGADTQYF.

The genes are TRBV9 and TRBJ1-1, with a possible D match to TRBD1 (5 bases). Germline CDR1 SGDLS, CDR2 YYNGEE. Deletions cut 0 bases from V and 4 bases from J, with 13 bases between. This CDR3 is built from 15 residues. CDR3 sequence: CASSVVGEAGTEAFF. The CDR3, as DNA: TGTGCCAGCAGCGTAGTAGGGGAAGCTGGCACTGAAGCTTTCTTT.

The sample holds many counts of this clonotype. The gene calls are TRBV5-1 and TRBJ2-3; TRBD1 matches at 7 bases. The CDR3 extends over 15 amino acids. CDR1 is SGHRS and CDR2 is YFSETQ in the germline V gene. Trimming removed 4 bases from V and 1 base from J; junction bases left unmatched: 6. The CDR3 loop is CASSTLQGRTDTQYF. CDR3 DNA: TGCGCCAGCAGCACACTACAGGGGCGCACAGATACGCAGTATTTT. Complete variable domain (other parts from reference TRBV5-1 and TRBJ2-3): KAGVTQTPRYLIKTRGQQVTLSCSPISGHRSVSWYQQTPGQGLQFLFEYFSETQRNKGNFPGRFSGRQFSNSRSEMNVSTLELGDSALYLCASSTLQGRTDTQYFGPGTRLTVL.

There are many counts of this clonotype. The chain has TRBV29-1 and TRBJ1-1; TRBD1 matches 7 bases. This CDR3 region has 14 residues. Germline CDR1 SQVTM, CDR2 ANQGSEA. V was pared by 4 bases and J by 7 bases, with 12 bases of the junction left unmatched. In nucleotides, the CDR3 is TGCAGCGTTGGAGCGCCAGGGGGGAATAGTGAAGCTTTCTTT. Amino acid sequence: CSVGAPGGNSEAFF.

A word on this clonotype: Since a far larger clone is one base different, this is likely a read error. This chain connects TRBV6-4 to TRBJ2-2, with 8 bases fitting TRBD1. CDR1 is MRHNA, CDR2 SNTAGT, per germline. The CDR3 extends over 15 amino acids. With 8 bases clipped from V and 2 bases from J, the junction kept 7 bases outside the gene matches. The CDR3 bases are TGTGCCAGCGGTCGGACAGGGATAAACACCGGGGAGCTGTTTTTT. Its translation is CASGRTGINTGELFF.

The chain is built from TRBV9 and TRBJ2-7; 8 bases map to TRBD2. Germline CDR1 and CDR2: SGDLS and YYNGEE. This CDR3 contains 14 residues. V was clipped by 3 bases and J by 1 base; unmatched bases: 3. CDR3 amino acids: CASSDGGESYEQYF. DNA for the CDR3: TGTGCCAGCAGCGACGGGGGGGAATCCTACGAGCAGTACTTC.

This clonotype showed up many times. The genes are TRBV20-1 and TRBJ2-3, with TRBD2 matching 11 bases. The CDR3 has 17 residues. Germline CDR1 reads DFQATT; CDR2 reads SNEGSKA (reference sequence). The ends lost 3 bases at V and 3 bases at J; junction bases unmatched: 11. The CDR3: CSARHGSGRGGTDTQYF. As DNA, the CDR3 is TGCAGTGCTAGGCATGGTAGCGGGAGGGGAGGAACAGATACGCAGTATTTT.

This clonotype was counted many times. No DNA is shown, since the ends of the CDR3 on it are uncertain; the CDR3 is the one TCRdb lists. This sequence joins TRBV20-1 and TRBJ2-3; TRBD2, as called in the table, went unchecked against the DNA. The CDR3 region is 15 residues in length, termini included. Germline V gives CDR1 DFQATT, CDR2 SNEGSKA (reference sequence). The CDR3 reads CSTPSVAGVGDTQYF.

The chain carries TRBV28 and TRBJ2-5; TRBD1 agrees at 8 bases. The CDR3 contains 17 residues. V gave up 4 bases and J gave up 7 bases; unmatched junction bases: 17. Germline loops: CDR1 MDHEN, CDR2 SYDVKM. The CDR3 region is CASSSSSGTGRGGTQYF. Here the CDR3 DNA reads TGTGCCAGCAGTTCGTCATCGGGGACAGGCCGCGGTGGGACCCAGTACTTC.

This clonotype was counted ten times or more. This chain uses TRBV5-1 with TRBJ1-1; D perhaps matches TRBD1 (6 bases). CDR1 and CDR2 from the germline V gene are SGHRS and YFSETQ. This CDR3 region has 15 residues. V was pared by 2 bases and J by 1 base, with 12 bases between. CDR3 coding DNA: TGCGCCAGCAGCTTAAGCCAGGGGACGAACACTGAAGCTTTCTTT. Translation: CASSLSQGTNTEAFF.

In its sample, this clonotype was seen many times. This chain uses TRBV5-1 with TRBJ2-1; TRBD2 matches at 8 bases. The CDR3 extends over 16 amino acids. Germline V gives CDR1 SGHRS, CDR2 YFSETQ. V lost 4 bases to trimming and J lost 2 bases; unmatched junction nucleotides: 8. CDR3 sequence: CASSRMSGSPYNEQFF. The CDR3 nucleotides are TGCGCCAGCAGCAGGATGAGCGGGAGCCCCTACAATGAGCAGTTCTTC.

This clonotype has ten or more counts. The J gene is TRBJ1-3, the V gene TRBV28; D possibly corresponds to TRBD1 (5 bases). Between the trimmed V and J ends, which lost 7 bases and 3 bases, there was a span of 13 bases. The length of the CDR3 is 14 residues. Germline-derived CDR1 and CDR2 are MDHEN and SYDVKM. CDR3 bases: TGTGCCAGCAACCAGAGGGGATATGGAAACACCATATATTTT. Translating it yields CASNQRGYGNTIYF.

This clonotype showed up many times. This sequence joins TRBV7-9 and TRBJ2-5; TRBD2 agrees at 12 bases. The V gene's germline CDR1 is SEHNR and CDR2 FQNEAQ (reference sequence). Trimming at V came to 5 bases and at J to 6 bases, leaving 10 bases not matched to a gene. The CDR3 has 16 residues. The CDR3 here is CASSARLAGVMKTQYF. As DNA, the CDR3 is TGTGCCAGCAGCGCTAGACTAGCGGGAGTTATGAAGACCCAGTACTTC.

In its sample, this clonotype was seen many times. The chain employs TRBV20-1 and TRBJ2-4; weak D call: TRBD1 (6 bases). In germline, CDR1 is DFQATT, CDR2 SNEGSKA (reference sequence). The CDR3 contains 13 residues. Trimming took 3 bases from V and 5 from J, leaving 11 bases between them. This CDR3 reads CSASVTGQNIQYF. CDR3 DNA: TGCAGTGCTAGCGTGACAGGACAAAACATTCAGTACTTC.

This clonotype turned up a few times. The chain uses TRBV7-8 and TRBJ2-1; D is unresolved. Germline lookup yields CDR1 SGHVS and CDR2 FQNEAQ. The CDR3 length is 11 residues. Trimming took off 5 bases at V and 10 bases at J, with 9 bases between the two ends. The CDR3 DNA reads as TGTGCCAGCAGCCCGCGAGAGGAGCAGTTCTTC. Translating gives CASSPREEQFF.

This clonotype showed up many times. This chain's CDR3 is CASSLVGGNTGELFF. CDR3 nucleotides: TGCGCCAGCAGCTTGGTGGGGGGTAACACCGGGGAGCTGTTTTTT. V and J are TRBV5-1 and TRBJ2-2; possible D gene TRBD2, 6 bases. The CDR3 runs to 15 residues. The germline V and J ends were trimmed by 0 bases and 2 bases, with 8 bases remaining between them. CDR1 and CDR2 from the germline V gene are SGHRS and YFSETQ.

At least ten counts were recorded for this clonotype. The chain combines TRBV5-1 with TRBJ2-7; possibly TRBD1 for D (5 bases). The CDR3 is 13 amino acids. The germline V and J ends were trimmed by 0 bases and 1 base, with 5 bases remaining between them. Germline V lookup: CDR1 SGHRS, CDR2 YFSETQ. The CDR3 nucleotides read TGCGCCAGCAGCTTGGCAGGGTCCTACGAGCAGTACTTC. Amino acid sequence: CASSLAGSYEQYF.

This clonotype has only a few counts. V gene TRBV5-1 combines with J gene TRBJ1-1; 8 bases are shared with TRBD1. The CDR3 runs to 14 residues. Germline lookup yields CDR1 SGHRS and CDR2 YFSETQ. V lost 5 bases and J lost 5; bases outside the gene matches: 8. As DNA, the CDR3 is TGCGCCAGCAGGACACAGACAGGGGAAACTGAAGCTTTCTTT. This codes for CASRTQTGETEAFF.

About this clonotype itself: A far more abundant clone sits one base away, making this likely a read error. V gene TRBV6-1 combines with J gene TRBJ2-1, with 8 bases lining up with TRBD1. Germline loops: CDR1 MNHNS, CDR2 SASEGT. After removal of 4 bases from V and 13 bases from J, the junction contained 12 bases not matched to a gene. CDR3 size: 14 residues. CDR3 bases: TGTGCCAGCAGTGGGACAGGGCGACAAGAGACCCAGTTCTTC. Translated: CASSGTGRQETQFF.

This clonotype was found many times. This rearrangement joins TRBV24-1 to TRBJ2-2; the D gene is possibly TRBD2 (5 bases). The germline V gene has CDR1 KGHDR and CDR2 SFDVKD. V lost 4 bases to trimming and J lost 0 bases, with 17 bases between them. The CDR3 contains 18 residues. CDR3 sequence reads: CATSDNIYGNSNTGELFF. CDR3 nucleotide sequence: TGTGCCACCAGTGACAACATTTACGGGAATTCGAACACCGGGGAGCTGTTTTTT.

The chain carries TRBV7-9 and TRBJ2-1; 13 bases line up with TRBD2. The CDR3 sequence is 14 residues long. From germline, CDR1 is SEHNR and CDR2 FQNEAQ (reference sequence). The V gene end was trimmed by 5 bases and the J gene end by 8 bases; junction bases not matched to a gene: 3. The CDR3 region is CASSKLAGGDEQFF. The CDR3 DNA is TGTGCCAGCAGCAAACTAGCGGGAGGGGATGAGCAGTTCTTC.

The chain links TRBV9 to TRBJ2-5; D unclear. The DNA end lines up better with TRBJ2-1; the J call may be wrong. Germline CDR1 is SGDLS and CDR2 is YYNGEE. The CDR3 runs to 15 residues. The CDR3 DNA is TGTGCCAGCAGCGTAGTTGGATCATCTCGAGAAACCCAGTTCTTC. Translating it yields CASSVVGSSRETQFF.

This clonotype was detected many times. V is TRBV7-2 and J is TRBJ2-7; D not certain. From germline, CDR1 is SGHTA and CDR2 FQGNSA. CDR3 length equals 15 residues. Trimming took off 1 base at V and 3 bases at J, with 13 bases between the two ends. The CDR3 is CASSLERVTLYEQYF. The CDR3 DNA reads TGTGCCAGCAGCTTAGAGAGAGTTACTCTCTACGAGCAGTACTTC.

The chain couples TRBV6-7 to TRBJ2-7; D gene uncertain. TRBV6-7 is annotated as an ORF whose role is uncertain. V was clipped by 10 bases and J by 3 bases, with 16 bases between them. This CDR3 is built from 13 residues. The CDR3 DNA reads as TGTGCCATCACCCGGGCCGCCGGCTACGAGCAGTACTTC. Its protein is CAITRAAGYEQYF.

There are many counts of this clonotype. V usage is TRBV2 and J usage is TRBJ1-2, with no clear D. From germline, CDR1 is SNHLY and CDR2 FYNNEI. The germline V and J ends were trimmed by 0 bases and 4 bases, with 18 bases remaining between them. This CDR3 has 17 amino acids. The CDR3 nucleotides read TGTGCCAGCAGTGAAGCGCTGAAGTTCCCCCTCGTCTATGGCTACACCTTC. As protein: CASSEALKFPLVYGYTF.